This T cell receptor (beta chain) came from a study of shared clonotypes between healthy human individuals. Looking at the study overall: CD4 naive and CD4 memory each took three plates per donor, while CD8 naive took two and CD8 memory one.

The CDR3 is 15 residues long. The V and J ends lost 1 base and 4 bases, in that order; junction bases with no gene match: 7. Germline V gene lookup returns CDR1 SGHDT and CDR2 YYEEEE. Positive CCR7 selection of CD45RO-negative cells yielded the naive CD8 cells, and terminally differentiated effector memory CD45RA+ cells were excluded. As handled by the study authors: Filtering of immunoSEQ junctional sequences could not match full-length read filtering. Repertoires were generated with immunoSEQ multiplex PCR, while TCRdb's copy carries only in-frame clones and drops some. V and J calls and clone size are those listed in that table; D and trimming were worked out from the DNA. Found here are some 2,100,000 clones, more than 85% of them singletons; the top ten hold about 1.5%.

The V and J genes are TRBV5-6 and TRBJ2-7, with 8 bases fitting TRBD1. The receptor was isolated from a man between 18 and 29 years old in good health. Some clones in this sample may be carry-over from other donors' samples. The sequenced material came from naive CD8+ T cells from PBMCs. The CDR3 region is CASSLNWGQEYEQYF. CDR3 DNA: TGTGCCAGCAGCTTGAATTGGGGACAGGAGTACGAGCAGTACTTC.